The rows below give T cell receptor beta chains drawn from one sample of a study of T-cell reconstitution after alpha-beta-depleted transplantation in children. TCRdb itself ran the PCR reads through MiXCR, one entry per CDR3 protein. The sample has hundreds of thousands of distinct CDR3 sequences, 13% seen once. The sequencing used PBMCs, collected before TCRalphabeta/CD19-depleted stem cell transplant. Source of these receptors: a girl aged 2-9 years with congenital amegakaryocytic thrombocytopenia, due to receive a stem cell transplant. Each CDR3 is given with its conserved first and last residue. The order of the fields is D gene, V gene, J gene, clone size, CDR3 protein, CDR3 DNA. The D gene is left open where the match is weak. Clone sizes are given selectively: once, few, many, or a class where the clone is expanded.

-,TRBV12-3/TRBV12-4,TRBJ2-3,many,CASRRQGDTQYF,TGTGCCAGCAGACGGCAGGGAGATACGCAGTATTTT
TRBD1,TRBV5-1,TRBJ1-2,many,CASSLAKFGQAYGYTF,TGCGCCAGCAGCTTGGCTAAGTTCGGACAGGCCTATGGCTACACCTTC
-,TRBV20-1,TRBJ2-3,many,CSAKRDTQYF,TGCAGTGCTAAAAGAGATACGCAGTATTTT
-,TRBV10-3,TRBJ1-2,many,CAISGGTANYGYTF,TGTGCCATCAGTGGGGGGACGGCCAACTATGGCTACACCTTC
-,TRBV12-3/TRBV12-4,TRBJ1-1,-,CASRHASGGTEAFF,TGTGCCAGCAGGCACGCCTCGGGTGGCACTGAAGCTTTCTTT
TRBD1,TRBV20-1,TRBJ2-1,many,CSASDRVNEQFF,TGCAGTGCCTCGGACAGGGTCAATGAGCAGTTCTTC
-,TRBV5-5,TRBJ2-5,-,CASSFYLETQYF,TGTGCCAGCAGCTTCTACTTAGAGACCCAGTACTTC
TRBD1,TRBV2,TRBJ2-7,many,CASKGQGASEEQYF,TGTGCCAGCAAGGGACAGGGGGCGTCGGAAGAGCAGTACTTC
-,TRBV7-9,TRBJ2-1,-,CASSQREGGNEQFF,TGTGCCAGCAGTCAGCGAGAGGGGGGCAATGAGCAGTTCTTC
TRBD2,TRBV6-1,TRBJ2-3,few,CASSRASGRASDTQYF,TGTGCCAGCAGTCGAGCTAGCGGGAGGGCCTCAGATACGCAGTATTTT
TRBD2,TRBV7-8,TRBJ2-7,many,CASSLGPGLANYEQYF,TGTGCCAGCAGCTTGGGGCCGGGACTAGCTAACTACGAGCAGTACTTC
TRBD2,TRBV20-1,TRBJ2-1,many,CSARVLSSGRSFYEQFF,TGCAGTGCTAGAGTGCTATCGAGCGGGAGATCGTTCTATGAGCAGTTCTTC
TRBD2,TRBV20-1,TRBJ2-1,-,CSASGRGAYNEQFF,TGCAGTGCTAGCGGGAGGGGCGCCTACAATGAGCAGTTCTTC
-,TRBV11-1,TRBJ2-1,many,CASSLTSTTGLSSYNEQFF,TGTGCCAGCAGCTTAACTTCGACTACCGGACTCAGCTCCTACAATGAGCAGTTCTTC
-,TRBV6-1,TRBJ1-5,many,CASNPGQGNQPQHF,TGTGCCAGCAACCCGGGGCAGGGGAATCAGCCCCAGCATTTT
-,TRBV6-5,TRBJ1-1,many,CASSYLGRKNTEAFF,TGTGCCAGCAGTTACTTGGGGAGGAAGAACACTGAAGCTTTCTTT
TRBD2,TRBV5-1,TRBJ2-3,many,CASSQGLAGGRTDTQYF,TGCGCCAGCAGCCAGGGGCTAGCGGGAGGACGCACAGATACGCAGTATTTT
-,TRBV12-3/TRBV12-4,TRBJ2-4,few,CASSESLAKNIQYF,TGTGCCAGCAGTGAATCCCTAGCCAAAAACATTCAGTACTTC
-,TRBV20-1,TRBJ1-1,many,CSARDAALWTEAFF,TGCAGTGCTAGAGATGCGGCCCTTTGGACTGAAGCTTTCTTT
TRBD2,TRBV20-1,TRBJ2-5,-,CSARLAGGRETQYF,TGCAGTGCCCGACTAGCGGGAGGGCGAGAGACCCAGTACTTC
TRBD1,TRBV15,TRBJ1-1,-,CATSRDRGRNTEAFF,TGTGCCACCAGCAGAGACAGGGGGCGTAACACTGAAGCTTTCTTT
TRBD2,TRBV20-1,TRBJ2-5,-,CSASTSGRGWETQYF,TGCAGTGCTAGCACTAGCGGGCGGGGTTGGGAGACCCAGTACTTC
-,TRBV20-1,TRBJ2-1,few,CSASPGLWNEQFF,TGCAGTGCTAGTCCTGGACTATGGAATGAGCAGTTCTTC
TRBD2,TRBV9,TRBJ2-5,-,CASSAVPGLGVRETQYF,TGTGCCAGCAGCGCGGTACCGGGACTAGGAGTCAGGGAGACCCAGTACTTC
TRBD2,TRBV10-3,TRBJ2-3,many,CAISESTGLAGGPPGADTQYF,TGTGCCATCAGTGAGTCAACGGGACTAGCGGGAGGACCCCCCGGGGCAGATACGCAGTATTTT
TRBD1,TRBV20-1,TRBJ2-7,many,CSATGGSYEQYF,TGCAGTGCTACAGGGGGCTCCTACGAGCAGTACTTC
-,TRBV20-1,TRBJ2-3,-,CSAGPGPRLPDTQYF,TGCAGTGCTGGCCCGGGGCCTCGACTACCAGATACGCAGTATTTT
-,TRBV5-5,TRBJ2-5,-,CAGSDSRTAAQETQYF,TGTGCCGGCAGCGATTCGAGGACAGCCGCCCAAGAGACCCAGTACTTC
-,TRBV6-5,TRBJ1-2,few,CASSYSAISGPLGYTF,TGTGCCAGCAGTTACTCAGCAATCAGTGGACCCTTAGGATACACCTTC
TRBD2,TRBV20-1,TRBJ2-7,many,CSAPVSGNSYEQYF,TGCAGTGCTCCAGTGAGCGGGAACTCCTACGAGCAGTACTTC
TRBD2,TRBV20-1,TRBJ2-3,-,CSAPRVWLAGTDTQYF,TGCAGTGCCCCCCGTGTTTGGCTAGCGGGAACAGATACGCAGTATTTT
-,TRBV4-1,TRBJ2-4,-,CASSQEPVGWNIQYF,TGCGCCAGCAGCCAAGAGCCCGTGGGATGGAACATTCAGTACTTC
-,TRBV12-3/TRBV12-4,TRBJ1-3,-,CASSWVSGNTIYF,TGTGCCAGCAGTTGGGTTTCTGGAAACACCATATATTTT
-,TRBV29-1,TRBJ2-5,many,CSGLTVQETQYF,TGCAGCGGTTTGACAGTCCAAGAGACCCAGTACTTC
-,TRBV5-1,TRBJ1-1,many,CASRPGKANTEAFF,TGCGCCAGTAGACCGGGGAAGGCGAACACTGAAGCTTTCTTT
-,TRBV6-1,TRBJ2-1,many,CASGEDSSYNEQFF,TGTGCCAGCGGGGAGGATAGCTCCTACAATGAGCAGTTCTTC
-,TRBV12-5,TRBJ2-1,-,CASGLTYEQFF,TGTGCTAGTGGTTTAACCTATGAGCAGTTCTTC
-,TRBV6-5,TRBJ2-5,many,CASGRKTQYF,TGTGCCAGCGGGAGGAAGACCCAGTACTTC
TRBD2,TRBV11-3,TRBJ2-7,few,CASSSRLAGEGEQYF,TGTGCCAGCAGCTCCAGACTAGCGGGAGAAGGTGAGCAGTACTTC
-,TRBV6-5,TRBJ1-1,many,CASSYAHRETEAFF,TGTGCCAGCAGTTACGCCCACAGGGAAACTGAAGCTTTCTTT
TRBD2,TRBV10-3,TRBJ2-7,many,CAISESRLAGEGYYEQYF,TGTGCCATCAGTGAGTCGAGACTAGCGGGAGAAGGTTACTACGAGCAGTACTTC
-,TRBV10-3,TRBJ2-1,-,CAISESRDLNEQFF,TGTGCCATCAGTGAGTCCAGGGACCTCAATGAGCAGTTCTTC
-,TRBV5-1,TRBJ2-1,few,CASSFSLGSYNEQFF,TGCGCCAGCAGCTTTTCACTTGGCTCCTACAATGAGCAGTTCTTC
-,TRBV10-3,TRBJ2-7,many,CAISVQTYEQYF,TGTGCCATCAGTGTACAGACCTACGAGCAGTACTTC